The 31 T cell receptor beta chains below come from one sample, sequenced in a study of T cells in lung cancer brain metastases. Sequencing was performed with immunoSEQ multiplex PCR; in TCRdb, only in-frame clones are kept and a portion is missing. The sample contains 4,000 to 6,500 clones, roughly 84% of which appear only once. The specimen sequenced was tumor tissue from a brain metastasis. Receptors originate from a woman in her 50s with non-small cell lung cancer that had spread to the brain.

The V and J genes are TRBV2 and TRBJ1-3; TRBD1 agrees at 7 bases. The CDR3 is 15 residues long. CDR1 and CDR2 (germline): SNHLY, FYNNEI. The V segment lost 5 bases and the J segment 2 bases; nucleotides outside the gene matches: 6. The CDR3, as DNA: TGTGCCAGCAGTCTTAGACAGGGAGCTGGAAACACCATATATTTT. Its translation: CASSLRQGAGNTIYF.

This chain connects TRBV5-1 to TRBJ2-3; D gene uncertain. V lost 4 bases and J 1 base, leaving 13 bases between the germline ends. Germline CDR1 reads SGHRS; CDR2 reads YFSETQ. The CDR3 consists of 15 residues. The CDR3 sequence is CASSPTAVGTDTQYF. In DNA form, the CDR3 reads TGCGCCAGCAGCCCGACTGCTGTGGGCACAGATACGCAGTATTTT.

The chain carries TRBV9 and TRBJ2-2; D gene unclear. The CDR3 covers 15 residues. Trimming took off 6 bases at V and 6 bases at J, with 18 bases between the two ends. Germline assignment: CDR1 SGDLS and CDR2 YYNGEE. The CDR3 reads CASTPGSTNSGELFF. The DNA of the CDR3 is TGTGCCAGCACCCCCGGTAGTACTAACTCCGGGGAGCTGTTTTTT.

The chain combines TRBV6-5 with TRBJ1-2, with D possibly TRBD1 on 5 matching bases. The germline CDR1 and CDR2 sequences are MNHEY and SVGAGI. CDR3 size: 13 residues. Trimming took off 6 bases at V and 2 bases at J, with 10 bases between the two ends. CDR3 in amino acids: CASRRDLNYGYTF. The CDR3 DNA sequence: TGTGCCAGCAGAAGGGACTTGAACTATGGCTACACCTTC.

Only one count was recorded for this clone. The chain combines TRBV11-2 with TRBJ2-2; D is possibly TRBD2 (5 bases). Per germline, CDR1 SGHAT and CDR2 FQNNGV. This CDR3 has 14 residues. V was trimmed by 5 bases and J by 4 bases, leaving 11 bases between them. The CDR3 bases are TGTGCCAGCAGCGCAACGACTATCACCGGGGAGCTGTTTTTT. Its translation is CASSATTITGELFF.

The V call is TRBV4-1, the J call TRBJ1-3; the D is unclear. Germline-derived CDR1 and CDR2 are MGHRA and YSYEKL. This CDR3 is built from 12 residues. V dropped 1 base and J dropped 3 bases, with 1 base sitting between them. DNA for the CDR3: TGCGCCAGCAGCCAAGGTGGAAACACCATATATTTT. Translation: CASSQGGNTIYF.

This clone was detected once. V and J are TRBV19 and TRBJ2-2; 7 bases fit TRBD2. Germline-derived CDR1 and CDR2 are LNHDA and SQIVND (reference sequence). The V and J ends lost 8 bases and 4 bases, in that order; junction bases with no gene match: 10. CDR3 size: 15 residues. The CDR3 sequence is CASQESSGPTGELFF. CDR3 bases: TGTGCCAGTCAGGAATCTAGCGGACCCACCGGGGAGCTGTTTTTT.

This clone was recorded once. CDR3 region: CASSSRTRTEAFF. CDR3 nucleotide sequence: TGTGCCAGCAGCTCCCGGACCCGCACTGAAGCTTTCTTT. This chain connects TRBV13 to TRBJ1-1, with D unresolved. The CDR3 runs 13 residues. Looked up from germline, CDR1 is PRHDT and CDR2 is FYEKMQ (reference sequence). V gave up 4 bases and J gave up 4 bases, with 10 bases separating them. Drawing the rest from reference TRBV13 and TRBJ1-1, the complete variable domain is AAGVIQSPRHLIKEKRETATLKCYPIPRHDTVYWYQQGPGQDPQFLISFYEKMQSDKGSIPDRFSAQQFSDYHSELNMSSLELGDSALYFCASSSRTRTEAFFGQGTRLTVV.

The chain links TRBV28 to TRBJ2-1, with 8 bases fitting TRBD2. Germline assignment: CDR1 MDHEN and CDR2 SYDVKM. The CDR3 is 16 amino acids. V was clipped by 3 bases and J by 7 bases; unmatched bases: 11. Here the CDR3 reads CASSFRPRREVNEQFF. The CDR3 region has the DNA TGTGCCAGCAGTTTCCGACCAAGGCGGGAGGTTAATGAGCAGTTCTTC.

This clone was picked up a small number of times. V usage is TRBV4-2 and J usage is TRBJ1-5; D remains unclear. This CDR3 is 14 amino acids long. The V end was cut by 1 base, the J end by 1 base, with 5 bases between. Germline V gene sequence: CDR1 LGHNA, CDR2 YNFKEQ. CDR3 sequence reads: CASSQAQSNQPQHF. Written as DNA, the CDR3 is TGTGCCAGCAGCCAAGCACAGAGCAATCAGCCCCAGCATTTT.

By share, this clone ranks as large. The chain recombines TRBV27 with TRBJ1-1; D remains unclear. CDR3 length: 12 amino acids. V dropped 2 bases and J dropped 8 bases, with 9 bases sitting between them. Per the germline V gene, CDR1 is MNHEY and CDR2 is SMNVEV (reference sequence). The CDR3 DNA reads TGTGCCAGCAGTTTAGTCGGGAGGGAAGCTTTCTTT. It codes for CASSLVGREAFF.

The chain combines TRBV4-2 with TRBJ1-2, with a weak D call TRBD1 (5 bases). V gave up 0 bases and J gave up 1 base, with 12 bases separating them. The germline CDR1 and CDR2 sequences are LGHNA and YNFKEQ. CDR3 length equals 16 residues. Here the CDR3 DNA reads TGTGCCAGCAGCCAAGAGGGGCAGGATTTTAACTATGGCTACACCTTC. Protein sequence: CASSQEGQDFNYGYTF.

The chain couples TRBV11-2 to TRBJ1-1; possibly TRBD1 for D (5 bases). The CDR3 length is 13 residues. Between the trimmed V and J ends, which lost 0 bases and 8 bases, there was a span of 10 bases. Germline V lookup: CDR1 SGHAT, CDR2 FQNNGV. The CDR3 region has the DNA TGTGCCAGCAGCTTAGATCGGGGGTCGGAAGCTTTCTTT. Protein product: CASSLDRGSEAFF.

The table lists this clone with a few counts. The rearrangement links TRBV19 to TRBJ2-7; D is possibly TRBD1 (6 bases). Germline CDR1 is LNHDA and CDR2 is SQIVND (reference sequence). With 3 bases removed from V and 5 bases from J, the gap between germline ends came to 14 bases. This CDR3 contains 14 residues. This chain's CDR3 is CASSISQGGDEQYF. For the CDR3, the DNA is TGTGCCAGTAGTATTTCACAGGGTGGCGACGAGCAGTACTTC.

The chain recombines TRBV6-6 with TRBJ2-3; D possibly matches TRBD1 or TRBD2 (5 bases each). V dropped 2 bases and J dropped 1 base, with 13 bases sitting between them. This CDR3 region has 16 residues. Germline lookup yields CDR1 MNHNY and CDR2 SVGAGI (reference sequence). The CDR3 spells CASSYRAGTRTDTQYF. In DNA, the CDR3 is TGTGCCAGCAGTTACCGGGCTGGGACCCGCACAGATACGCAGTATTTT.

The chain joins TRBV2 to TRBJ2-7; TRBD2 matches at 7 bases. CDR3 length: 12 amino acids. V trimming: 6 bases; J trimming: 4 bases; junction bases outside the gene matches: 3. Germline loops: CDR1 SNHLY, CDR2 FYNNEI. Written as DNA, the CDR3 is TGTGCCAGCAGGGGGGGAGGGTACGAGCAGTACTTC. As protein: CASRGGGYEQYF.

This sequence joins TRBV4-3 and TRBJ1-2; 9 bases agree with TRBD1. CDR1 and CDR2 (germline): LGHNA, YSLEER. The CDR3 totals 16 residues. Trimming at V came to 1 base and at J to 3 bases, leaving 6 bases not matched to a gene. The CDR3 is CASSQGTGGADYGYTF. CDR3 DNA: TGCGCCAGCAGCCAAGGTACAGGGGGCGCGGACTATGGCTACACCTTC.

CDR3 in amino acids: CASRQPAHGELFF. CDR3 DNA sequence: TGTGCCAGCCGACAACCGGCCCACGGGGAGCTGTTTTTT. The genes are TRBV7-9 and TRBJ2-2; no reliable D call. The ends were cut back, 8 bases at V and 7 bases at J, with 14 bases in the middle. CDR1 is SEHNR, CDR2 FQNEAQ, per germline (reference sequence). This CDR3 spans 13 amino acids.

The chain recombines TRBV7-2 with TRBJ2-5, with 8 bases matching TRBD1. The CDR3 sequence is 15 residues long. From germline, CDR1 is SGHTA and CDR2 FQGNSA. V lost 4 bases, J lost 5 bases, and 9 bases stayed unmatched. CDR3 in DNA: TGTGCCAGCAGCTCCGGACAGGGTGGTTGGGAGACCCAGTACTTC. Protein: CASSSGQGGWETQYF.

The chain couples TRBV9 to TRBJ2-1; D not resolved. CDR3 length equals 13 residues. V lost 1 base to trimming and J lost 9 bases, with 11 bases between them. CDR1 SGDLS and CDR2 YYNGEE come from the germline V gene. CDR3 loop: CASSVTNTGEQFF. The CDR3 DNA sequence: TGTGCCAGCAGCGTAACTAACACGGGTGAGCAGTTCTTC. Using reference TRBV9 and TRBJ2-1 for the parts outside the CDR3, the full variable domain is DSGVTQTPKHLITATGQRVTLRCSPRSGDLSVYWYQQSLDQGLQFLIQYYNGEERAKGNILERFSAQQFPDLHSELNLSSLELGDSALYFCASSVTNTGEQFFGPGTRLTVL.

The chain uses TRBV6-5 and TRBJ1-2; 9 bases are a match to TRBD1. The CDR3 length is 13 residues. Trimming removed 6 bases from V and 8 bases from J; junction bases left unmatched: 7. CDR1 MNHEY and CDR2 SVGAGI come from the germline V gene. CDR3 in amino acids: CASSRQGVEGYTF. DNA of the CDR3: TGTGCCAGCAGCCGACAGGGGGTGGAGGGCTACACCTTC.

In regard to this clone: Relative to the germline gene, one junction end is altered; a read error may explain this. The chain carries TRBV7-2 and TRBJ1-5; no clear D gene. Germline V gene lookup returns CDR1 SGHTA and CDR2 FQGNSA. The CDR3 extends over 14 amino acids. CDR3 nucleotide sequence: TGTGTCAGCAGCTTAGCGTCGGGAAACCAGCCCCAGCATTTT. Residues: CVSSLASGNQPQHF.

The CDR3: CASRYDSSGYEQYF. CDR3 in DNA: TGCGCCAGCAGGTACGACTCCAGCGGCTACGAGCAGTACTTC. This chain connects TRBV5-1 to TRBJ2-7, with D tentatively TRBD2 (5 bases). This CDR3 region has 14 residues. With 5 bases removed from V and 3 bases from J, the gap between germline ends came to 15 bases. The V gene's germline CDR1 is SGHRS and CDR2 YFSETQ.

The chain has TRBV19 and TRBJ1-2; D unclear. Per the germline V gene, CDR1 is LNHDA and CDR2 is SQIVND (reference sequence). Trimming left V 5 bases short and J 2 bases short, with 15 bases between. The CDR3 extends over 15 amino acids. CDR3 region: CASSLNGRMNYGYTF. Here the CDR3 DNA reads TGTGCCAGTAGTTTGAACGGACGGATGAACTATGGCTACACCTTC.

The gene calls are TRBV9 and TRBJ1-4; perhaps TRBD1 as D (6 bases). Between the trimmed V and J ends, which lost 4 bases and 12 bases, there was a span of 13 bases. Per the germline V gene, CDR1 is SGDLS and CDR2 is YYNGEE. The CDR3 has 12 residues. The CDR3 sequence: CASSLQGRELFF. Written as DNA, the CDR3 is TGTGCCAGCAGCCTTCAGGGGAGGGAACTGTTTTTT. Full variable domain (outside the CDR3, taken from reference TRBV9 and TRBJ1-4): DSGVTQTPKHLITATGQRVTLRCSPRSGDLSVYWYQQSLDQGLQFLIQYYNGEERAKGNILERFSAQQFPDLHSELNLSSLELGDSALYFCASSLQGRELFFGSGTQLSVL.

The chain has TRBV19 and TRBJ1-5, with 7 bases that match TRBD1. Germline V CDR1 and CDR2: LNHDA, SQIVND (reference sequence). The CDR3 length is 13 residues. Trimming took 10 bases from V and 4 from J; bases not matched to a gene: 7. This chain's CDR3 is CATSGQPNQPQHF. In DNA, the CDR3 is TGTGCCACCTCGGGACAGCCAAATCAGCCCCAGCATTTT.

J is TRBJ1-1 and V is TRBV10-3; 7 bases are a match to TRBD1. Unmatched junction bases numbered 8, after V lost 7 bases and J lost 6 bases. CDR1 and CDR2 from the germline V gene are ENHRY and SYGVKD. The CDR3 sequence is 13 residues long. The CDR3 nucleotides are TGTGCCATCATGGAGACAGGGAAAGCTGAAGCTTTCTTT. It is translated as CAIMETGKAEAFF.

The V gene is TRBV18, the J gene TRBJ2-7, with 12 bases matching TRBD2. The CDR3 extends over 18 amino acids. Unmatched junction bases numbered 16, after V lost 4 bases and J lost 6 bases. CDR1 is KGHSH and CDR2 is LQKENI in the germline V gene. CDR3 sequence reads: CASSLSGLAGHYRSEQYF. The DNA of the CDR3 is TGTGCCAGCTCACTATCGGGACTAGCGGGTCATTATCGATCCGAGCAGTACTTC. Drawing the rest from reference TRBV18 and TRBJ2-7, the complete variable domain is NAGVMQNPRHLVRRRGQEARLRCSPMKGHSHVYWYRQLPEEGLKFMVYLQKENIIDESGMPKERFSAEFPKEGPSILRIQQVVRGDSAAYFCASSLSGLAGHYRSEQYFGPGTRLTVT.

This clone appeared a single time. The chain links TRBV6-5 to TRBJ1-1; D is ambiguous. CDR1 MNHEY and CDR2 SVGAGI come from the germline V gene. V dropped 2 bases and J dropped 4 bases, with 11 bases sitting between them. This CDR3 region has 14 residues. CDR3 in amino acids: CASSYDRGGTEAFF. The CDR3 bases are TGTGCCAGCAGTTACGACCGGGGAGGCACTGAAGCTTTCTTT.

The genes are TRBV19 and TRBJ2-3, with 14 bases matching TRBD2. Germline V gene sequence: CDR1 LNHDA, CDR2 SQIVND (reference sequence). V lost 5 bases, J lost 5 bases, and 6 bases stayed unmatched. The CDR3 consists of 16 residues. The chain's CDR3 is CASSLTSGRARDTQYF. CDR3 bases: TGTGCCAGTAGTTTGACTAGCGGGAGGGCCAGAGATACGCAGTATTTT.

The chain employs TRBV18 and TRBJ2-7, with D perhaps matching TRBD1 (6 bases). Germline CDR1 and CDR2: KGHSH and LQKENI. The CDR3 extends over 13 amino acids. Trimming left V 2 bases short and J 6 bases short, with 11 bases between. CDR3 sequence reads: CASSPGGTVEQYF. The CDR3 DNA reads as TGTGCCAGCTCACCAGGGGGCACGGTCGAGCAGTACTTC.